The next 13 T cell receptor beta chains were all read from a single sample in a study of blood T cell repertoires in COVID-19. Libraries were prepared by immunoSEQ multiplex PCR; TCRdb keeps only in-frame clonotypes and omits some of them. The repertoire has roughly 200,000 clones, 85% to 90% of them found once; the top ten carry 8.2%. What was sequenced was peripheral blood. Receptors originate from a woman aged 55-69 years with acute or convalescent COVID-19.

The J gene is TRBJ1-2, the V gene TRBV18, with 7 bases aligning to TRBD1. The germline V gene encodes CDR1 KGHSH and CDR2 LQKENI. CDR3 length equals 16 residues. V shed 8 bases, J shed 6 bases, and the junction held 18 bases outside the gene matches. In DNA form, the CDR3 reads TGTGCCAGCCTCAGGGCGGACAGGTCCCCCTCGGATGGCTACACCTTC. This codes for CASLRADRSPSDGYTF.

The chain recombines TRBV7-9 with TRBJ1-2; TRBD1 aligns across 8 bases. CDR3 size: 15 residues. Germline values: CDR1 SEHNR, CDR2 FQNEAQ (reference sequence). V trimming: 1 base; J trimming: 6 bases; junction bases outside the gene matches: 7. CDR3 nucleotide sequence: TGTGCCAGCAGCTTAGAGCGGACAGGGCCTCATGGCTACACCTTC. This codes for CASSLERTGPHGYTF.

The chain employs TRBV6-6 and TRBJ2-7; 14 nucleotides agree with TRBD2. The CDR3 has 16 residues. Germline-derived CDR1 and CDR2 are MNHNY and SVGAGI (reference sequence). The J segment lost 3 bases and the V segment lost 6 bases, leaving 7 bases of the junction unmatched. The DNA for the CDR3 is TGTGCCAGCAGCCCTCGACTAGCGGGAGGGGACTACGAGCAGTACTTC. It is translated as CASSPRLAGGDYEQYF.

This chain joins TRBV18 and TRBJ2-1; 7 bases map to TRBD1. This CDR3 is built from 15 residues. The junction had 5 bases not matched to a gene; V was cut back by 2 bases and J by 4 bases. Germline CDR1 KGHSH, CDR2 LQKENI. DNA for the CDR3: TGTGCCAGCTCACCAGGGACAGTGAGATACAATGAGCAGTTCTTC. Protein: CASSPGTVRYNEQFF.

This chain uses TRBV7-6 with TRBJ1-4, with TRBD1 as a possible D gene (5 bases). CDR1 is SGHVS, CDR2 FNYEAQ, per germline. The CDR3 loop spans 16 amino acids. Trimming shortened V by 5 bases and J by 0 bases, and 13 bases separated the two germline ends. This CDR3 is CASSTGAGTTNEKLFF. The CDR3, as DNA: TGTGCCAGCAGCACTGGGGCAGGAACAACTAATGAAAAACTGTTTTTT. Filled out from reference TRBV7-6 and TRBJ1-4, the complete variable domain reads GAGVSQSPRYKVTKRGQDVALRCDPISGHVSLYWYRQALGQGPEFLTYFNYEAQQDKSGLPNDRFSAERPEGSISTLTIQRTEQRDSAMYRCASSTGAGTTNEKLFFGSGTQLSVL.

This chain joins TRBV28 and TRBJ2-1; 14 nucleotides line up with TRBD2. With V trimmed by 4 bases and J by 0 bases, 11 bases remained unmatched. The CDR3 totals 20 residues. Germline CDR1 and CDR2: MDHEN and SYDVKM. The CDR3 here is CASSWHPGTSGSSSYNEQFF. The DNA of the CDR3 is TGTGCCAGCAGTTGGCATCCAGGGACTAGCGGGAGCAGCTCCTACAATGAGCAGTTCTTC.

The J gene is TRBJ1-2, the V gene TRBV29-1; 8 bases fit TRBD1. V lost 7 bases, J lost 6 bases, and 4 bases stayed unmatched. This CDR3 has 11 amino acids. Looked up from germline, CDR1 is SQVTM and CDR2 is ANQGSEA. CDR3 DNA: TGCAGCGCCGGACAGGGCGATGGCTACACCTTC. It yields the protein CSAGQGDGYTF.

This clone came up a few times. The CDR3 DNA is TGTGCCAGCCACCGACTAGCGGGCAACACCGGGGAGCTGTTTTTT. The encoded protein is CASHRLAGNTGELFF. The chain has TRBV6-5 and TRBJ2-2; 10 bases are a match to TRBD2. The CDR3 contains 15 residues. J was trimmed by 2 bases and V by 8 bases; bases with no gene match: 5. Germline CDR1 and CDR2: MNHEY and SVGAGI.

The chain carries TRBV19 and TRBJ1-5, with unresolved D. Trimming shortened V by 3 bases and J by 2 bases, and 14 bases separated the two germline ends. The CDR3 spans 16 residues. Germline-derived CDR1 and CDR2 are LNHDA and SQIVND (reference sequence). DNA of the CDR3: TGTGCCAGTAGTATTTTCTCCCCCCCGGGCAATCAGCCCCAGCATTTT. This codes for CASSIFSPPGNQPQHF. Full variable domain (remainder filled in from reference TRBV19 and TRBJ1-5): DGGITQSPKYLFRKEGQNVTLSCEQNLNHDAMYWYRQDPGQGLRLIYYSQIVNDFQKGDIAEGYSVSREKKESFPLTVTSAQKNPTAFYLCASSIFSPPGNQPQHFGDGTRLSIL.

The CDR3 reads CASSPRGILRKQFF. In nucleotides, the CDR3 is TGTGCCAGCAGTCCGCGAGGCATCCTAAGGAAGCAGTTCTTC. The chain recombines TRBV6-2 or TRBV6-3 with TRBJ2-1; D is uncertain. The CDR3 totals 14 residues. The V gene lost 5 bases and the J gene lost 11 bases, with 19 bases spanning the gap. From germline, CDR1 is MNHEY and CDR2 SVGEGT.

This chain uses TRBV4-2 with TRBJ2-3; 13 nucleotides align to TRBD2. CDR3 length: 18 amino acids. Trimming at V came to 0 bases and at J to 10 bases, leaving 13 bases not matched to a gene. CDR1 and CDR2 from the germline V gene are LGHNA and YNFKEQ. CDR3 coding DNA: TGTGCCAGCAGCCAAGATGCCCCGGGACTAGCGGGAAAGACCGCGCAGTATTTT. Its protein is CASSQDAPGLAGKTAQYF.

The chain uses TRBV5-1 and TRBJ1-1; 7 nucleotides align to TRBD1. This CDR3 spans 14 amino acids. Germline-derived CDR1 and CDR2 are SGHRS and YFSETQ. V was clipped by 4 bases and J by 4 bases; unmatched bases: 7. CDR3 residues: CASSDETGSTEAFF. The CDR3 DNA follows: TGCGCCAGCAGCGATGAGACAGGGAGCACTGAAGCTTTCTTT.

This CDR3 is CASSLGPGQGGEPLHF. The CDR3 nucleotides read TGTGCCAGCAGCTTGGGCCCGGGACAGGGTGGTGAACCCCTCCACTTT. This chain connects TRBV5-6 to TRBJ1-6, with 9 bases identical to TRBD1. The CDR3 is 16 amino acids. Germline V CDR1 and CDR2: SGHDT, YYEEEE. Trimming removed 0 bases from V and 12 bases from J; junction bases left unmatched: 10. The full variable domain, completed using reference TRBV5-6 and TRBJ1-6, is DAGVTQSPTHLIKTRGQQVTLRCSPKSGHDTVSWYQQALGQGPQFIFQYYEEEERQRGNFPDRFSGHQFPNYSSELNVNALLLGDSALYLCASSLGPGQGGEPLHFGNGTRLTVT.